These 31 T cell receptor beta chains came from one sample sequenced in a study of T cells in localized non-small cell lung cancer. Produced via immunoSEQ multiplex PCR; TCRdb's table is partial and in-frame only. The table lists about 75,000 clones, over 75% of them singletons. The input for sequencing was peripheral blood, taken before any cancer treatment. The receptors derive from a female donor over 55 with stage I lung adenocarcinoma.

The chain uses TRBV4-2 and TRBJ2-1; TRBD2 matches at 9 bases. Germline V lookup: CDR1 LGHNA, CDR2 YNFKEQ. J was trimmed by 9 bases and V by 1 base; bases with no gene match: 7. The CDR3 has 15 residues. The CDR3 spells CASSQVAGGPGEQFF. In DNA, the CDR3 is TGTGCCAGCAGCCAAGTTGCGGGAGGGCCTGGTGAGCAGTTCTTC.

This chain links TRBV7-3 with TRBJ1-2; TRBD1 matches at 7 bases. V trimming: 0 bases; J trimming: 7 bases; junction bases outside the gene matches: 11. The CDR3 is made up of 16 amino acids. Germline values: CDR1 SGHTA, CDR2 FQGTGA. The CDR3 DNA follows: TGTGCCAGCAGCTTAACTCATACCTCAGGGGGAGGTGGCTACACCTTC. Its translation is CASSLTHTSGGGGYTF.

V is TRBV29-1 and J is TRBJ1-2; TRBD1 matches 8 bases. Germline V gene data show CDR1 as SQVTM and CDR2 as ANQGSEA. This CDR3 has 15 residues. V trimming: 0 bases; J trimming: 3 bases; junction bases outside the gene matches: 6. CDR3 amino acids: CSVEDRADRDYGYTF. The CDR3 DNA follows: TGCAGCGTTGAAGATCGGGCGGACAGGGACTATGGCTACACCTTC.

The chain joins TRBV9 to TRBJ1-3; a weak D match, TRBD1 (5 bases). This CDR3 region has 17 residues. Germline lookup yields CDR1 SGDLS and CDR2 YYNGEE. Trimming took 0 bases from V and 0 from J, leaving 13 bases between them. Here the CDR3 reads CASSVGPGRDSGNTIYF. CDR3 nucleotides: TGTGCCAGCAGCGTAGGTCCAGGGCGCGACTCTGGAAACACCATATATTTT.

The gene calls are TRBV5-1 and TRBJ2-7; 7 bases agree with TRBD1. V trimming: 4 bases; J trimming: 2 bases; junction bases outside the gene matches: 12. This CDR3 region has 16 residues. Germline CDR1 and CDR2: SGHRS and YFSETQ. The CDR3 DNA reads TGCGCCAGCAGCCAGGCCTCGAACAGGGGCGCCTACGAGCAGTACTTC. Amino acids: CASSQASNRGAYEQYF.

This clone was found once. V and J are TRBV7-9 and TRBJ2-2; no reliable D call. The CDR3 sequence is 13 residues long. V gave up 1 base and J gave up 5 bases, with 5 bases separating them. Germline V CDR1 and CDR2: SEHNR, FQNEAQ (reference sequence). CDR3 in amino acids: CASSLDETGELFF. In nucleotides, the CDR3 is TGTGCCAGCAGCTTAGACGAGACCGGGGAGCTGTTTTTT.

The genes are TRBV9 and TRBJ1-1; D ambiguous. Trimming cost V 0 bases and J 0 bases, with 9 bases left between them. This CDR3 region has 15 residues. In germline, CDR1 is SGDLS, CDR2 YYNGEE. DNA for the CDR3: TGTGCCAGCAGCGTAGCCCCAGAGATGAACACTGAAGCTTTCTTT. Translation: CASSVAPEMNTEAFF.

The chain combines TRBV9 with TRBJ2-7; TRBD1 aligns across 8 bases. CDR3 size: 15 residues. CDR1 is SGDLS and CDR2 is YYNGEE in the germline V gene. Germline trimming cut 1 base from V and 6 bases from J; bases unmatched to any gene: 9. In DNA, the CDR3 is TGTGCCAGCAGCGTATCGGCCCAGGGGGCAAGCGAGCAGTACTTC. This gives the protein CASSVSAQGASEQYF.

V gene TRBV9 combines with J gene TRBJ1-5; D might be TRBD1 (6 bases). This CDR3 region has 15 residues. Trimming removed 2 bases from V and 9 bases from J, with 18 bases in between. Germline CDR1 SGDLS, CDR2 YYNGEE. The CDR3 spells CASSVGQTQMWPQHF. The CDR3 DNA is TGTGCCAGCAGCGTTGGACAGACCCAAATGTGGCCCCAGCATTTT.

This clone showed up just a few times. This chain links TRBV6-1 with TRBJ1-4, with 8 bases aligning to TRBD1. The germline CDR1 and CDR2 sequences are MNHNS and SASEGT. V dropped 5 bases and J dropped 5; count of bases not matched to a gene: 4. The CDR3 covers 14 residues. CDR3 nucleotides: TGTGCCAGCAGTCCAAGGACAGGGAATGAAAAACTGTTTTTT. Its translation is CASSPRTGNEKLFF.

This clone has just one count. The chain has TRBV15 and TRBJ2-3; the D call may be TRBD1 or TRBD2 (5 bases each). Germline V CDR1 and CDR2: LNHNV, YYDKDF (reference sequence). The CDR3 is made up of 15 amino acids. Trimming took off 6 bases at V and 2 bases at J, with 15 bases between the two ends. CDR3 sequence: CATSPRDGITDTQYF. Here the CDR3 DNA reads TGTGCCACCAGTCCCCGGGACGGAATCACAGATACGCAGTATTTT.

The rearrangement joins TRBV29-1 to TRBJ2-7; tentative D call: TRBD2 (6 bases). There are 15 residues in the CDR3. CDR1 is SQVTM and CDR2 is ANQGSEA in the germline V gene. Trimming shortened V by 4 bases and J by 1 base, and 17 bases separated the two germline ends. The CDR3 sequence: CSVGAGQAVSYEQYF. The CDR3 nucleotides are TGCAGCGTTGGAGCGGGCCAGGCGGTTTCCTACGAGCAGTACTTC.

The chain recombines TRBV6-1 with TRBJ1-5, with D uncertain. Germline CDR1 and CDR2: MNHNS and SASEGT. V lost 2 bases and J 4 bases, leaving 12 bases between the germline ends. CDR3 length: 15 amino acids. CDR3 in amino acids: CASSEPSEWNQPQHF. The DNA for the CDR3 is TGTGCCAGCAGTGAACCCAGTGAGTGGAATCAGCCCCAGCATTTT.

This clone came up once. V gene TRBV5-6 combines with J gene TRBJ2-5; 9 nucleotides line up with TRBD2. CDR3 size: 15 residues. Germline V gene sequence: CDR1 SGHDT, CDR2 YYEEEE. V trimming: 1 base; J trimming: 0 bases; junction bases outside the gene matches: 1. CDR3 nucleotide sequence: TGTGCCAGCAGCTTGACTAGCGGGCACCAAGAGACCCAGTACTTC. Translation: CASSLTSGHQETQYF.

This clone was counted once. The J gene is TRBJ1-4, the V gene TRBV30; a possible D gene is TRBD1 (5 bases). Per the germline V gene, CDR1 is GTSNPN and CDR2 is SVGIG (reference sequence). Trimming shortened V by 4 bases and J by 8 bases, and 20 bases separated the two germline ends. The CDR3 spans 15 residues. CDR3: CAWNPGGRGWEKLFF. In nucleotides, the CDR3 is TGTGCCTGGAACCCTGGTGGGAGGGGATGGGAAAAACTGTTTTTT.

This clone was counted between two and nine times. The chain joins TRBV7-9 to TRBJ2-3, with D perhaps matching TRBD1 or TRBD2 (6 bases each). CDR1 is SEHNR, CDR2 FQNEAQ, per germline (reference sequence). Trimming left V 4 bases short and J 1 base short, with 15 bases between. The CDR3 totals 16 residues. CDR3 in DNA: TGTGCCAGCAGCTCCGGGAAGAGGGGGGGCACAGATACGCAGTATTTT. As protein: CASSSGKRGGTDTQYF.

The chain couples TRBV6-5 to TRBJ1-3, with D perhaps TRBD1 (5 bases). This CDR3 is built from 16 residues. Looked up from germline, CDR1 is MNHEY and CDR2 is SVGAGI. With 4 bases removed from V and 1 base from J, the gap between germline ends came to 14 bases. The CDR3 region has the DNA TGTGCCAGCAGTTCACATCCGGGGGGATCTGGAAACACCATATATTTT. Encoded protein: CASSSHPGGSGNTIYF.

The chain uses TRBV6-6 and TRBJ2-3, with D possibly matching TRBD2 (5 bases). Per the germline V gene, CDR1 is MNHNY and CDR2 is SVGAGI (reference sequence). Trimming cost V 6 bases and J 1 base, with 14 bases left between them. The CDR3 spans 15 residues. The CDR3 region has the DNA TGTGCCAGCAGGAGAGGAGGCTCTGGCACAGATACGCAGTATTTT. Protein product: CASRRGGSGTDTQYF.

The table lists this clone with a few counts. The chain links TRBV9 to TRBJ2-3, with D hard to call. Germline V gene lookup returns CDR1 SGDLS and CDR2 YYNGEE. The germline V and J ends were trimmed by 0 bases and 0 bases, with 8 bases remaining between them. The CDR3 is 15 amino acids. The CDR3 DNA reads as TGTGCCAGCAGCGTAGAGGCCTCTAGCACAGATACGCAGTATTTT. It is translated as CASSVEASSTDTQYF.

This clone was recorded a few times. No conserved phenylalanine or tryptophan ends this CDR3, so it is likely a read error. The limits of the CDR3 on the DNA are not certain, so only TCRdb's listed CDR3 is given. V is TRBV14 and J is TRBJ1-2; TRBD1 is the table's D call, not checked against the DNA. The CDR3 has 10 amino acids, counting both end residues. The V gene's germline CDR1 is SGHDN and CDR2 FVKESK. The CDR3 is CASSPNRDSL.

The chain couples TRBV10-3 to TRBJ2-1, with 7 bases fitting TRBD2. Trimming took 2 bases from V and 8 from J; bases not matched to a gene: 12. The CDR3 extends over 16 amino acids. The germline V gene encodes CDR1 ENHRY and CDR2 SYGVKD. CDR3 residues: CAISESYFRREHEQFF. In nucleotides, the CDR3 is TGTGCCATCAGTGAGAGTTATTTCCGGCGGGAGCATGAGCAGTTCTTC.

The rearrangement joins TRBV9 to TRBJ1-3; D unclear. Trimming pared 2 bases from V and 0 bases from J, leaving 6 bases between. CDR3 length equals 14 residues. Germline CDR1 SGDLS, CDR2 YYNGEE. Here the CDR3 reads CASSVGDSGNTIYF. The CDR3 DNA follows: TGTGCCAGCAGCGTCGGGGACTCTGGAAACACCATATATTTT.

CDR3 coding DNA: TGTGCCAGTAGTCGAACAGGGGGCCTTGCAACTAATGAAAAACTGTTTTTT. Residues: CASSRTGGLATNEKLFF. J is TRBJ1-4 and V is TRBV19; 9 nucleotides line up with TRBD1. In germline, CDR1 is LNHDA, CDR2 SQIVND (reference sequence). This CDR3 contains 17 residues. V shed 5 bases and J 0 bases; nucleotides not matched to a gene: 7.

The chain uses TRBV18 and TRBJ2-3; D is undetermined. Trimming removed 6 bases from V and 1 base from J, with 5 bases in between. The CDR3 sequence is 12 residues long. CDR1 is KGHSH and CDR2 is LQKENI in the germline V gene. The CDR3 here is CASSSRTDTQYF. In DNA form, the CDR3 reads TGTGCCAGCTCCTCGCGCACAGATACGCAGTATTTT.

The chain combines TRBV7-6 with TRBJ2-5, with D tentatively TRBD1 (5 bases). Trimming pared 5 bases from V and 5 bases from J, leaving 9 bases between. This CDR3 region has 12 residues. The germline gives CDR1 SGHVS, CDR2 FNYEAQ. The CDR3 sequence is CASSRAGETQYF. The CDR3 bases are TGTGCCAGCAGCCGGGCAGGGGAGACCCAGTACTTC.

CDR3 bases: TGTGCCAGTAGTGTCGACTCCCTGCAAGAGACCCAGTACTTC. Translated: CASSVDSLQETQYF. V and J are TRBV19 and TRBJ2-5; no reliable D call. V was cut by 5 bases and J by 2 bases, with 12 bases left in between. Germline V gene sequence: CDR1 LNHDA, CDR2 SQIVND (reference sequence). The CDR3 sequence is 14 residues long.

The table lists this clone with a count of one. The chain couples TRBV30 to TRBJ2-5, with 10 bases matching TRBD2. Germline V CDR1 and CDR2: GTSNPN, SVGIG (reference sequence). V was pared by 2 bases and J by 2 bases, with 11 bases of the junction left unmatched. The CDR3 totals 17 residues. In DNA, the CDR3 is TGTGCCTGGAGTCCTTTCCGGACTAGCGGCAATCAAGAGACCCAGTACTTC. It specifies CAWSPFRTSGNQETQYF.

The V call is TRBV4-2, the J call TRBJ2-5; D remains unclear. V lost 5 bases and J lost 3, with 13 bases in between. The CDR3 is 14 residues long. Germline V lookup: CDR1 LGHNA, CDR2 YNFKEQ. The CDR3 DNA is TGTGCCAGCAGCTTGGTCCCGAGAGAAGAGACCCAGTACTTC. As protein: CASSLVPREETQYF.

This sequence joins TRBV5-1 and TRBJ2-5, with D tentatively TRBD1 (6 bases). With 4 bases removed from V and 4 bases from J, the gap between germline ends came to 17 bases. CDR1 SGHRS and CDR2 YFSETQ come from the germline V gene. The CDR3 has 15 residues. The CDR3 region is CASSVAGTSRETQYF. As DNA, the CDR3 is TGCGCCAGCAGCGTCGCCGGGACATCGAGAGAGACCCAGTACTTC.

The chain couples TRBV25-1 to TRBJ1-2, with 7 bases lining up with TRBD1. The CDR3 extends over 12 amino acids. With V trimmed by 4 bases and J by 8 bases, 4 bases remained unmatched. Looked up from germline, CDR1 is MGHDK and CDR2 is SYGVNS. The CDR3 protein is CASSGQGIGYTF. CDR3 DNA sequence: TGTGCCAGCAGTGGACAGGGTATAGGCTACACCTTC.

The chain carries TRBV9 and TRBJ2-5; tentatively, D is TRBD2 (5 bases). The CDR3 extends over 14 amino acids. Trimming removed 0 bases at V and 5 bases at J, with 11 bases between. Germline CDR1 SGDLS, CDR2 YYNGEE. The CDR3 bases are TGTGCCAGCAGCGTAGGGGAGCTCGGTGAGACCCAGTACTTC. Translation: CASSVGELGETQYF.